This T cell receptor beta chain was obtained from a study of radiotherapy plus CTLA-4 blockade in lung cancer. Study-wide context: Objective response rate was more than 15%; disease control rate, around 30%.

To note about this clone: The antigen is undetermined.

Study-wide results and caveats: In blood, tumor-derived TCR clones expanded after radiotherapy plus ipilimumab.

The method was immunoSEQ multiplex PCR; TCRdb's version includes in-frame clones alone and lacks a portion of them. The data contain more than 90,000 clones, just over 85% of them seen just once; the ten biggest clones take up 4.5% to 5%. Receiving focal radiation plus CTLA-4 blockade with ipilimumab were patients who had chemo-refractory metastatic non-small-cell lung cancer. V was clipped by 2 bases and J by 4 bases; unmatched bases: 1. The CDR3 runs to 14 residues. CDR1 and CDR2 (germline): KGHSY, FQNENV. V gene TRBV16 combines with J gene TRBJ1-5; 8 positions agree with TRBD1. Sequenced material: peripheral blood, taken from a patient treated with radiotherapy plus ipilimumab. This TCR was recovered from a human donor with non-small cell lung cancer that progressed on radiotherapy plus ipilimumab. CDR3 sequence reads: CASSQGQGNQPQHF. CDR3 nucleotide sequence: TGTGCCAGCAGCCAAGGACAGGGTAATCAGCCCCAGCATTTT.